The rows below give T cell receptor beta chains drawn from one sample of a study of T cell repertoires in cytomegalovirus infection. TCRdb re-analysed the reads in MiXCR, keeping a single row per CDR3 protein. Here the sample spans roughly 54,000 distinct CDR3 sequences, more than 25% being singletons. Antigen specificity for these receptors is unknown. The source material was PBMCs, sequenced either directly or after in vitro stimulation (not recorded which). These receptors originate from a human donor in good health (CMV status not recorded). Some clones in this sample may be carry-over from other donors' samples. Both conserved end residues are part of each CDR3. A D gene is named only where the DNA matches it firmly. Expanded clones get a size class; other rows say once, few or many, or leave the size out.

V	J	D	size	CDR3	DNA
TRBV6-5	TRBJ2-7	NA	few	CASSYRGRDEQYF	TGTGCCAGCAGTTACCGAGGCAGGGACGAGCAGTACTTC
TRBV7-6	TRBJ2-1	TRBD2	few	CASSGGRTSGWVEQFF	TGTGCCAGCAGCGGGGGCCGGACTAGCGGTTGGGTTGAGCAGTTCTTC
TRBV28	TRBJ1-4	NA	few	CASSFVGGGAEKLFF	TGTGCCAGCAGTTTTGTAGGGGGGGGCGCTGAAAAACTGTTTTTT
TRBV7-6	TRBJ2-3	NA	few	CASSLYDSSTDTQYF	TGTGCCAGCAGCTTATATGATTCTAGCACAGATACGCAGTATTTT
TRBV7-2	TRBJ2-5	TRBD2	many	CASSNRLAGQETQYF	TGTGCCAGCAGCAACAGACTAGCGGGCCAAGAGACCCAGTACTTC
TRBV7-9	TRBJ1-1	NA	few	CASSLGSYSTEAFF	TGTGCCAGCAGCCTCGGGTCGTATTCCACTGAAGCTTTCTTT
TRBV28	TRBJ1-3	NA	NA	CASSLSGALFSGNTIYF	TGTGCCAGCAGTTTATCAGGGGCCCTCTTCTCTGGAAACACCATATATTTT
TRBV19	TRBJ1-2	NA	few	CASSSTGGYYGYTF	TGTGCCAGTAGCAGCACCGGCGGGTATTATGGCTACACCTTC
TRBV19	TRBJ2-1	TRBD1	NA	CASYSGTGSYEQFF	TGTGCCAGTTATTCTGGGACAGGGTCCTATGAGCAGTTCTTC
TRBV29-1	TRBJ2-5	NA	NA	CSVSPRLQETQYF	TGCAGCGTTTCTCCGCGTCTTCAAGAGACCCAGTACTTC
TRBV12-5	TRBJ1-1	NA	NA	CASGLARTEAFF	TGTGCTAGTGGTTTGGCCAGGACTGAAGCTTTCTTT
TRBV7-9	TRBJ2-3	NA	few	CASSQAGGPKGSTDTQYF	TGTGCCAGCAGCCAAGCCGGGGGCCCGAAGGGGAGCACAGATACGCAGTATTTT
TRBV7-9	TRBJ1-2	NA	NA	CASSFDTRFYTF	TGTGCCAGCAGCTTCGACACCAGGTTTTACACCTTC
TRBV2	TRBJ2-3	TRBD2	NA	CASLATSGTDTQYF	TGTGCCAGCCTCGCAACTAGCGGCACAGATACGCAGTATTTT
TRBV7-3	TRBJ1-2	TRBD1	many	CASSYDRVSGYTF	TGTGCCAGCAGCTACGACAGGGTGTCCGGCTACACCTTC
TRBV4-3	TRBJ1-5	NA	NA	CASSQDTGGEGYQPQHF	TGCGCCAGCAGCCAAGATACGGGAGGAGAGGGGTATCAGCCCCAGCATTTT
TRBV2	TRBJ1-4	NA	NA	CASSAGKLFF	TGTGCCAGCAGTGCTGGAAAACTGTTTTTT
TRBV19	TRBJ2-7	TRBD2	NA	CASRGGGGAYEQYF	TGTGCCAGTAGGGGCGGCGGGGGAGCCTACGAGCAGTACTTC
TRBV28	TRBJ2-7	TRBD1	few	CASSWGQDRENEQYF	TGTGCCAGCAGCTGGGGGCAGGACAGGGAGAACGAGCAGTACTTC
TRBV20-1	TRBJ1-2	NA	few	CSARDLKTIYYGYTF	TGCAGTGCTAGAGACCTAAAGACGATCTACTATGGCTACACCTTC
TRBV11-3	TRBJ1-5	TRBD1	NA	CASSPDRAVQPQHF	TGTGCCAGCAGCCCGGACAGGGCTGTTCAGCCCCAGCATTTT
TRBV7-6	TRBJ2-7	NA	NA	CAGGSPPTRQYF	TGTGCCGGAGGAAGTCCTCCTACGAGGCAGTACTTC
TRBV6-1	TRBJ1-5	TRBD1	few	CASSRTGANQPQHF	TGTGCCAGCAGTCGGACAGGGGCCAATCAGCCCCAGCATTTT
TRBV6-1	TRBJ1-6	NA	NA	CASLRGAGNSPLHF	TGTGCCAGCCTACGGGGGGCCGGTAATTCACCCCTCCACTTT